The source of this T cell receptor (beta chain) is a study of human T cells and chemical hapten exposure. Original analysis: Samples had a median of around 96,000 TCRs, ranging roughly 20,000 to 750,000. TCRdb passed the RACE reads through MiXCR, listing each CDR3 protein once. In this record, the V and J calls reflect TCRdb's handling and not the investigators' own analysis. The sample has 150,000 to 200,000 distinct CDR3 sequences; 20% to 25% are singletons. Trimming took off 2 bases at V and 12 bases at J, with 11 bases between the two ends. This CDR3 contains 12 residues. Time point defined: patch test 1, 2 weeks after DPC sensitization. This sample's treatment: therapeutic diphenylcyclopropenone sensitization with weekly scalp DPC. Each patch test followed a blood draw. This clonotype was detected only a few times.

The chain carries TRBV12-3 or TRBV12-4 and TRBJ2-1; tentative D call: TRBD1 (5 bases). This specimen was whole blood, taken in connection with sensitization to the hapten diphenylcyclopropenone (DPC). The TCR was taken from a woman aged 45-60 years with alopecia areata. Some clones in this sample may be carry-over from other donors' samples. The CDR3 DNA follows: TGTGCCAGCAGTTTACAGGGAAGGAGGCAGTTCTTC. Translation: CASSLQGRRQFF.